These 10 T cell receptor beta chains were all obtained from the same sample, sequenced in a study of blood T cell repertoires in COVID-19. Profiled with immunoSEQ multiplex PCR; TCRdb holds only in-frame clones, not every one. The data hold over 200,000 clones, with 91% observed a single time. Sequenced sample: PBMCs or T cells enriched from blood (not recorded which). These receptors were collected from a human donor in a cohort exposed to, infected with or recovered from COVID-19 (not recorded which). The donor label of this sample is uncertain.

J is TRBJ2-2 and V is TRBV6-2 or TRBV6-3, with TRBD2 as a possible D gene (6 bases). Germline CDR1 is MNHEY and CDR2 is SVGEGT. The CDR3 is made up of 12 amino acids. V gave up 6 bases and J gave up 6 bases, with 8 bases separating them. CDR3 DNA: TGTGCCAGCAGCTGGGGGGCCGGGGAGCTGTTTTTT. The encoded protein is CASSWGAGELFF.

This sequence joins TRBV11-2 and TRBJ2-3, with 11 bases identical to TRBD2. The CDR3 length is 15 residues. The ends lost 5 bases at V and 5 bases at J; junction bases unmatched: 6. Per the germline V gene, CDR1 is SGHAT and CDR2 is FQNNGV. Here the CDR3 reads CASSTTGTSGDTQYF. CDR3 coding DNA: TGTGCCAGCAGCACCACCGGGACTAGCGGAGATACGCAGTATTTT. The entire variable domain, with the rest obtained from reference TRBV11-2 and TRBJ2-3, is as follows: EAGVAQSPRYKIIEKRQSVAFWCNPISGHATLYWYQQILGQGPKLLIQFQNNGVVDDSQLPKDRFSAERLKGVDSTLKIQPAKLEDSAVYLCASSTTGTSGDTQYFGPGTRLTVL.

The V gene is TRBV5-1, the J gene TRBJ2-2, with a tentative D call TRBD1 (5 bases). Germline V CDR1 and CDR2: SGHRS, YFSETQ. This CDR3 region has 13 residues. V was shortened by 0 bases and J by 6 bases, with 6 bases between the two germline ends. The CDR3 DNA sequence: TGCGCCAGCAGCTTGGCAGGGCCCGGGGAGCTGTTTTTT. The encoded protein is CASSLAGPGELFF.

This chain uses TRBV9 with TRBJ1-2, with D perhaps TRBD1 (5 bases). Trimming cost V 4 bases and J 6 bases, with 28 bases left between them. CDR1 is SGDLS, CDR2 YYNGEE, per germline. This CDR3 has 18 residues. The CDR3 sequence: CASSPLAREKLVKDGYTF. The CDR3, as DNA: TGTGCCAGCAGCCCCCTTGCCAGGGAAAAGCTTGTAAAGGATGGCTACACCTTC.

This chain uses TRBV2 with TRBJ2-7; D possibly corresponds to TRBD2 (5 bases). Trimming cost V 7 bases and J 0 bases, with 13 bases left between them. CDR1 is SNHLY and CDR2 is FYNNEI in the germline V gene. The CDR3 runs 14 residues. Here the CDR3 DNA reads TGTGCCAGCAAGCGGACGAGGAGCTCCTACGAGCAGTACTTC. Translation gives CASKRTRSSYEQYF. The variable domain in full, completed from reference TRBV2 and TRBJ2-7, reads EPEVTQTPSHQVTQMGQEVILRCVPISNHLYFYWYRQILGQKVEFLVSFYNNEISEKSEIFDDQFSVERPDGSNFTLKIRSTKLEDSAMYFCASKRTRSSYEQYFGPGTRLTVT.

J is TRBJ2-3 and V is TRBV5-4; D may be TRBD1 (5 bases). CDR1 and CDR2 (germline): SGHNT, YYREEE (reference sequence). This CDR3 is built from 15 residues. Between the trimmed V and J ends, which lost 3 bases and 2 bases, there was a span of 13 bases. In DNA, the CDR3 is TGTGCCAGCAGCTCAGGGTGGACCTACACAGATACGCAGTATTTT. Encoded protein: CASSSGWTYTDTQYF.

The chain is built from TRBV3-1 (or the pseudogene TRBV3-2) and TRBJ2-1; 11 bases are a match to TRBD2. The CDR3 is made up of 19 amino acids. Looked up from germline, CDR1 is LGHDT and CDR2 is YNNKEL (reference sequence). V shed 8 bases, J shed 0 bases, and the junction held 15 bases outside the gene matches. CDR3 DNA sequence: TGTGCCAGCGTAACGAAGTGGCTAGCGGGGGGTTGCTCCTACAATGAGCAGTTCTTC. This encodes CASVTKWLAGGCSYNEQFF.

This sequence joins TRBV7-7 and TRBJ1-1; D gene uncertain. With 1 base removed from V and 4 bases from J, the gap between germline ends came to 7 bases. Germline CDR1 reads SSHAT; CDR2 reads FNYEAQ (reference sequence). This CDR3 has 13 residues. The CDR3 region is CASSLDPGTEAFF. In DNA form, the CDR3 reads TGTGCCAGCAGCTTAGATCCAGGCACTGAAGCTTTCTTT.

The chain joins TRBV25-1 to TRBJ1-2; D is perhaps TRBD1 (5 bases). CDR1 is MGHDK and CDR2 is SYGVNS in the germline V gene. This CDR3 contains 12 residues. V lost 5 bases and J 5 bases, leaving 9 bases between the germline ends. CDR3 sequence: CASSQKGYGYTF. The CDR3 region has the DNA TGTGCCAGCAGTCAGAAGGGGTATGGCTACACCTTC.

Comments on this clone: Other DNA sequences in the sample encode the same CDR3. The chain carries TRBV30 and TRBJ1-6; D remains ambiguous. The germline V gene has CDR1 GTSNPN and CDR2 SVGIG (reference sequence). The length of the CDR3 is 13 residues. V lost 1 base to trimming and J lost 6 bases, with 7 bases between them. The DNA of the CDR3 is TGTGCCTGGAGTGGGACTGGTAATTCACCCCTCCACTTT. Protein sequence: CAWSGTGNSPLHF.